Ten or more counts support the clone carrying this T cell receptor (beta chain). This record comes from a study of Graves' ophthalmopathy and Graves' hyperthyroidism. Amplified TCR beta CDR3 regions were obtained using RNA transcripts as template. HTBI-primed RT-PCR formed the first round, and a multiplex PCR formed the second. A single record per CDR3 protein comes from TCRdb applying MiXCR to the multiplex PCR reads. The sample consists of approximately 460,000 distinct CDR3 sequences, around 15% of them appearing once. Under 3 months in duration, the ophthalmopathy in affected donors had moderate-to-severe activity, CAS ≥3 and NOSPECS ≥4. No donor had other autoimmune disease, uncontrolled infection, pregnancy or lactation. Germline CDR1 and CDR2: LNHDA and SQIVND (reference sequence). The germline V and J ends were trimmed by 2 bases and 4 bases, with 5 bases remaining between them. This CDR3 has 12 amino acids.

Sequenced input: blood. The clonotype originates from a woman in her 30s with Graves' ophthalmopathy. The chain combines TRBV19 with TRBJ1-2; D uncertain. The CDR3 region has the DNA TGTGCCAGTAGTATATCCGGCTATGGCTACACCTTC. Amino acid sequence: CASSISGYGYTF.